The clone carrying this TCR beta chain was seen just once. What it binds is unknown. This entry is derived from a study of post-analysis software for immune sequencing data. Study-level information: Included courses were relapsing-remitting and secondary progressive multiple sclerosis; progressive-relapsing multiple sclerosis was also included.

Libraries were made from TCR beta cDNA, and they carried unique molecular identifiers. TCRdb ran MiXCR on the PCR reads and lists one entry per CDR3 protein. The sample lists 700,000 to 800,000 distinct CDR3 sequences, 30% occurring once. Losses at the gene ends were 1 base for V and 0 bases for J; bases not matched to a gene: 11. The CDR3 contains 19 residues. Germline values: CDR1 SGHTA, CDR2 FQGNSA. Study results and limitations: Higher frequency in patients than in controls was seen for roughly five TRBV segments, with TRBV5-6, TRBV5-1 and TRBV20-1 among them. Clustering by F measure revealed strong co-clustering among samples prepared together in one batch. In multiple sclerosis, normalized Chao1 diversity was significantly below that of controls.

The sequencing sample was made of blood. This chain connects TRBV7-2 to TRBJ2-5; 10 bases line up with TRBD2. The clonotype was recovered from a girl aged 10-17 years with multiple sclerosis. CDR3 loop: CASSLVGLAGGRYQETQYF. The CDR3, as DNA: TGTGCCAGCAGCTTAGTCGGGTTAGCGGGGGGACGATACCAAGAGACCCAGTACTTC.